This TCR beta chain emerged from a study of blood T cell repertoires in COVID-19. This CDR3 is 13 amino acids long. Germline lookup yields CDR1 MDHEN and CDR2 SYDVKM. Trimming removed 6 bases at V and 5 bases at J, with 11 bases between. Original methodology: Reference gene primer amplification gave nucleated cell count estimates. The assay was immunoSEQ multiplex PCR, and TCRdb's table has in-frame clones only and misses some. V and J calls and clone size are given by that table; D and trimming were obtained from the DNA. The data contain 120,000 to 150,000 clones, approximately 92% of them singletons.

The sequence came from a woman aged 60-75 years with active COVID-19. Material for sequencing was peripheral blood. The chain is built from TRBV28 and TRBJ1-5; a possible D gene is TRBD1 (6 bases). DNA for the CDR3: TGTGCCAGCAGCTACAGGGCTCATCAGCCCCAGCATTTT. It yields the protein CASSYRAHQPQHF.